The rows below give T cell receptor beta chains drawn from one sample of a study of T cells in Graves' hyperthyroidism and ophthalmopathy. TCRdb independently ran MiXCR on the multiplex PCR reads; one entry per CDR3 protein. Of 560,000 or so distinct CDR3 sequences listed, just under 20% are singletons. Material for sequencing was blood. The source is a man aged 35 to 55 with Graves' ophthalmopathy. The CDR3 runs from the conserved cysteine through the conserved F or W. D genes are given only for firm matches. Clone size appears in some rows only: once, few, many, or a class for an expanded clone.

cdr3_aa cdr3_nt d_call j_call v_call clone_size
CSALDREGYEQYF TGCAGCGCTTTAGACAGGGAAGGCTACGAGCAGTACTTC TRBD1 TRBJ2-7 TRBV29-1 .
CASSQGMAGPYGYTF TGTGCCAGCAGCCAAGGAATGGCAGGTCCCTATGGCTACACCTTC . TRBJ1-2 TRBV3-1 many
CASSFVRGSNQPQHF TGTGCCAGCAGTTTTGTAAGGGGTAGCAATCAGCCCCAGCATTTT . TRBJ1-5 TRBV28 .
CASSLNSGTGDQPQHF TGTGCCAGCTCGCTGAACTCCGGGACAGGGGATCAGCCCCAGCATTTT TRBD1 TRBJ1-5 TRBV18 once
CASSPTDRESEQYF TGCGCCAGCAGCCCAACGGACAGGGAGTCCGAGCAGTACTTC TRBD1 TRBJ2-7 TRBV4-3 .
CASSLGAQTNEKLFF TGCGCCAGCAGCTTGGGGGCTCAAACTAATGAAAAACTGTTTTTT . TRBJ1-4 TRBV5-1 few
CASSQETSGPYNEQFF TGCGCCAGCAGCCAGGAAACTAGCGGGCCCTACAATGAGCAGTTCTTC TRBD2 TRBJ2-1 TRBV4-3 .
CASSLRVPTSGPQETQYF TGTGCCAGCAGCTTAAGGGTCCCCACTAGCGGGCCCCAAGAGACCCAGTACTTC TRBD2 TRBJ2-5 TRBV7-3 few
CASNLEGGGRGLHF TGTGCCAGCAATTTGGAGGGTGGAGGGCGGGGACTCCACTTT . TRBJ1-6 TRBV28 many
CASSQSHSGSRSNEQFF TGTGCCAGCAGCCAGTCCCATAGCGGGAGCCGGTCCAATGAGCAGTTCTTC TRBD2 TRBJ2-1 TRBV3-1 .
CASSFEGGSTDTQYF TGTGCCAGCAGCTTTGAGGGAGGTAGCACAGATACGCAGTATTTT . TRBJ2-3 TRBV11-2 many
CASSYSPLFSNAQFF TGTGCCAGCAGTTACTCCCCCCTATTCAGTAATGCGCAGTTCTTC . TRBJ2-1 TRBV6-2/TRBV6-3 .
CASSQLAGPYEQYF TGTGCCAGCAGCCAATTAGCGGGACCCTACGAGCAGTACTTC TRBD2 TRBJ2-7 TRBV3-1 many
CASSLIPGGEQYF TGTGCCAGCAGCTTAATACCCGGCGGAGAGCAGTACTTC . TRBJ2-7 TRBV7-3 few
CNARDHWVGNTEAFF TGCAATGCTAGAGATCATTGGGTGGGGAACACTGAAGCTTTCTTT . TRBJ1-1 TRBV20-1 .
CASSWGTGIGYTF TGCGCCAGCAGCTGGGGGACAGGGATCGGCTACACCTTC TRBD1 TRBJ1-2 TRBV5-1 many
CASSQTGGFQFF TGTGCCAGCAGCCAGACAGGGGGCTTTCAGTTCTTC TRBD1 TRBJ2-1 TRBV14 few
CATSTQTGVPTGELFF TGTGCCACCAGCACACAAACAGGGGTCCCCACCGGGGAGCTGTTTTTT TRBD1 TRBJ2-2 TRBV15 few
CASSPSPTRTSSTDTQYF TGCGCCAGCAGCCCTAGCCCTACCAGGACCTCTAGCACAGATACGCAGTATTTT . TRBJ2-3 TRBV4-1 .
CASTPGQYNSPLHF TGTGCCAGCACGCCGGGACAGTATAATTCACCCCTCCACTTT TRBD1 TRBJ1-6 TRBV7-9 many
CASSQDRGRNEQFF TGTGCCAGCAGCCAAGACAGGGGGCGGAATGAGCAGTTCTTC TRBD1 TRBJ2-1 TRBV6-1 few
CSAVTGNQPQHF TGCAGTGCTGTTACAGGAAATCAGCCCCAGCATTTT . TRBJ1-5 TRBV20-1 .
CASSFEADATYEQYF TGTGCCAGCAGTTTCGAAGCCGACGCAACCTACGAGCAGTACTTC . TRBJ2-7 TRBV27 .
CASSVAWTGTGYTF TGTGCCAGCAGCGTAGCCTGGACAGGGACCGGCTACACCTTC TRBD1 TRBJ1-2 TRBV9 few
CASSPTGYGAGEQYF TGTGCCAGCAGCCCAACAGGGTATGGTGCAGGCGAGCAGTACTTC . TRBJ2-7 TRBV12-3/TRBV12-4 .
CASTTGLPYEQYF TGTGCCAGCACCACAGGGCTCCCCTACGAGCAGTACTTC . TRBJ2-7 TRBV12-3/TRBV12-4 many
CSATTGYNEQFF TGCAGTGCCACGACGGGTTACAATGAGCAGTTCTTC . TRBJ2-1 TRBV20-1 few
CASSYSEGAFSGANVLTF TGTGCCAGCTCCTACTCCGAGGGCGCCTTCTCTGGGGCCAACGTCCTGACTTTC . TRBJ2-6 TRBV6-1 few
CASSLGGGDRSYEQYF TGTGCCAGCAGCTTAGGCGGGGGGGACAGGTCCTACGAGCAGTACTTC . TRBJ2-7 TRBV7-9 .
CASSPASGGYGYTF TGCGCCAGCAGTCCGGCCTCGGGGGGCTATGGCTACACCTTC . TRBJ1-2 TRBV10-2 few
CASSLDAPGTSVNEQFF TGTGCCAGCAGCTTAGACGCCCCAGGGACTAGCGTCAATGAGCAGTTCTTC TRBD2 TRBJ2-1 TRBV7-9 few
CASSLNRGENEKLFF TGTGCCAGCAGCTTAAACCGGGGGGAAAATGAAAAACTGTTTTTT . TRBJ1-4 TRBV7-9 .
CASSSGPRDTQYF TGCGCCAGCAGCTCTGGGCCGCGAGATACGCAGTATTTT . TRBJ2-3 TRBV5-1 many
CASTINFGGYGYTF TGTGCCAGCACTATTAACTTTGGGGGCTATGGCTACACCTTC . TRBJ1-2 TRBV12-3/TRBV12-4 .
CASSLLDSGNTIYF TGTGCCAGCAGTCTCCTGGACTCTGGAAACACCATATATTTT . TRBJ1-3 TRBV28 .
CASSLILGEGEQYF TGTGCCAGCAGCCTCATCTTGGGGGAAGGGGAGCAGTACTTC . TRBJ2-7 TRBV12-3/TRBV12-4 many
CASSSGTSGKSSYNEQFF TGTGCCAGCAGCTCGGGGACTAGCGGGAAAAGCTCCTACAATGAGCAGTTCTTC TRBD2 TRBJ2-1 TRBV11-3 .
CASSLGLASGGDTQYF TGCGCCAGCAGCTTAGGACTAGCGTCTGGGGGAGATACGCAGTATTTT TRBD2 TRBJ2-3 TRBV5-1 many
CASQGTSGTTDTQYF TGTGCCAGCCAAGGGACTAGCGGGACCACAGATACGCAGTATTTT TRBD2 TRBJ2-3 TRBV14 many
CASRTSTYEQYF TGTGCCAGCAGAACTAGCACATACGAGCAGTACTTC . TRBJ2-7 TRBV6-1 .
CASSFEGARLRYF TGTGCCAGCAGTTTTGAGGGGGCGAGGCTGCGGTACTTC TRBD1 TRBJ2-7 TRBV12-3/TRBV12-4 .
CASTPGGQIYGYTF TGTGCCAGCACCCCAGGGGGGCAAATCTATGGCTACACCTTC TRBD1 TRBJ1-2 TRBV28 once
CACTLSGSDTQYF TGTGCCTGTACCCTTAGCGGGTCCGATACGCAGTATTTT TRBD2 TRBJ2-3 TRBV30 .
CASSLEGLAGGNTGELFF TGTGCCAGCAGCTTAGAGGGACTAGCGGGAGGGAACACCGGGGAGCTGTTTTTT TRBD2 TRBJ2-2 TRBV7-2 many
CAISESDPSSYNSPLHF TGTGCCATCAGTGAGTCCGACCCGAGCTCCTATAATTCACCCCTCCACTTT . TRBJ1-6 TRBV10-3 .
CASSHGASASTDTQYF TGCGCCAGCAGCCATGGCGCTAGCGCTAGCACAGATACGCAGTATTTT . TRBJ2-3 TRBV5-1 .
CASSEVRSGNTIYF TGTGCCAGCAGTGAAGTGCGGTCTGGAAACACCATATATTTT . TRBJ1-3 TRBV2 many
CATSDRDRAFGYTF TGTGCCACCAGTGACCGGGACAGGGCCTTTGGCTACACCTTC TRBD1 TRBJ1-2 TRBV24-1 .
CASSPDRATYNEQFF TGTGCCAGCTCACCAGACAGGGCTACCTACAATGAGCAGTTCTTC TRBD1 TRBJ2-1 TRBV18 many
CASSSWGAKNIQYF TGTGCCAGCAGCTCCTGGGGGGCCAAAAACATTCAGTACTTC . TRBJ2-4 TRBV13 few
CATSDRDGSYEQYF TGTGCCACCAGCGACCGGGACGGCTCCTACGAGCAGTACTTC . TRBJ2-7 TRBV15 few
CASSINRGFGTGELFF TGTGCCAGCAGCATAAATCGGGGGTTCGGCACCGGGGAGCTGTTTTTT . TRBJ2-2 TRBV28 many
CSARFAEHATNEKLFF TGCAGTGCTAGATTCGCGGAACATGCAACTAATGAAAAACTGTTTTTT . TRBJ1-4 TRBV20-1 .
CASSTPSGRTAEYF TGTGCCAGCAGTACGCCCTCGGGACGAACTGCCGAGTACTTC . TRBJ2-5 TRBV28 many
CASSLDGRGPEQYF TGTGCCAGCAGCTTAGACGGGAGAGGCCCGGAGCAGTACTTC . TRBJ2-7 TRBV7-9 few